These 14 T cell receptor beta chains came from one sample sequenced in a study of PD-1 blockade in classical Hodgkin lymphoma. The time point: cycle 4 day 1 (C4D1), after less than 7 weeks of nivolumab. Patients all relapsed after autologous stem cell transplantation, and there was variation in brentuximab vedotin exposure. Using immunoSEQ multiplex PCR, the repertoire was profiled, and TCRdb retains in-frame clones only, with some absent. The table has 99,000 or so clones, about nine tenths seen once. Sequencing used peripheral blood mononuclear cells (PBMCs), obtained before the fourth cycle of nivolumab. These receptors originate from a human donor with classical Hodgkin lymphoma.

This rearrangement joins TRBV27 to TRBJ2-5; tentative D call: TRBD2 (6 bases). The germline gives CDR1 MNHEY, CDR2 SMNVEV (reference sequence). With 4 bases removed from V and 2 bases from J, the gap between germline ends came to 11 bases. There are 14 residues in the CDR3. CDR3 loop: CASSSGLRQETQYF. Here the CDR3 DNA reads TGTGCCAGCAGTTCCGGACTACGGCAAGAGACCCAGTACTTC.

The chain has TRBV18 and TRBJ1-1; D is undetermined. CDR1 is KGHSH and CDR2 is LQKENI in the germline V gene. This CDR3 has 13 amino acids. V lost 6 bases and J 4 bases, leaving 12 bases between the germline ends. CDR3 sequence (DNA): TGTGCCAGCTCCGCAGACCTTAGCACTGAAGCTTTCTTT. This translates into CASSADLSTEAFF.

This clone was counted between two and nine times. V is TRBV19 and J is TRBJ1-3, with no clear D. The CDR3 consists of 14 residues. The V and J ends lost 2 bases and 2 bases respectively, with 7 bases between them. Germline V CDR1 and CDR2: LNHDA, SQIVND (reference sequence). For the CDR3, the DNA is TGTGCCAGTAGTATACCGGGGACTGGAAACACCATATATTTT. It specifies CASSIPGTGNTIYF.

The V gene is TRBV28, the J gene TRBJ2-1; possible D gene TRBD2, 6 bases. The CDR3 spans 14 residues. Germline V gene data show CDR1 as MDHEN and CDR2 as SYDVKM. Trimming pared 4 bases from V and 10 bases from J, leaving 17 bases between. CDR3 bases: TGTGCCAGCAGTTCTACCGGGACTGGGGTCGAGCAGTTCTTC. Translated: CASSSTGTGVEQFF. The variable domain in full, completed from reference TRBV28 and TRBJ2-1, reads DVKVTQSSRYLVKRTGEKVFLECVQDMDHENMFWYRQDPGLGLRLIYFSYDVKMKEKGDIPEGYSVSREKKERFSLILESASTNQTSMYLCASSSTGTGVEQFFGPGTRLTVL.

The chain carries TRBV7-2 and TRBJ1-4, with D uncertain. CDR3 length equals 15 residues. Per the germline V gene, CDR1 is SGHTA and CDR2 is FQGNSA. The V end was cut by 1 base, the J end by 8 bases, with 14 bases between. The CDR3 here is CASSLGDGRGEKLFF. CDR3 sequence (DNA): TGTGCCAGCAGCTTAGGGGATGGGCGAGGAGAAAAACTGTTTTTT.

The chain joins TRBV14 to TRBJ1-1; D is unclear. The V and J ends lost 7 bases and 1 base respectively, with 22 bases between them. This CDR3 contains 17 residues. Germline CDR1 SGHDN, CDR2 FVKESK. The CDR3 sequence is CASTETPIIAENTEAFF. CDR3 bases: TGTGCCAGCACAGAGACACCCATAATCGCAGAGAACACTGAAGCTTTCTTT.

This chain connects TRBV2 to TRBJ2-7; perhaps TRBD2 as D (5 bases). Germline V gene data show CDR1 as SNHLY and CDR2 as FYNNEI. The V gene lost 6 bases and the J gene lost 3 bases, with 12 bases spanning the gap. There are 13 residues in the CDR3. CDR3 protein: CASREAGVYEQYF. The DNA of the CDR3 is TGTGCCAGCAGGGAGGCTGGGGTCTACGAGCAGTACTTC.

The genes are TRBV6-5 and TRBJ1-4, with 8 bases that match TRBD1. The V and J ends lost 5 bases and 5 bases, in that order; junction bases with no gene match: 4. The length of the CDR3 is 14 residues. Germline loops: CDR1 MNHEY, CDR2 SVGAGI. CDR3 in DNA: TGTGCCAGCAGTCGGACAGGGCTAAATGAAAAACTGTTTTTT. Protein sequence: CASSRTGLNEKLFF.

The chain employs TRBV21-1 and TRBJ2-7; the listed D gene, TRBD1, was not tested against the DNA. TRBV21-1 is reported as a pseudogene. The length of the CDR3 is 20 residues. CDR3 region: CASSNSSYLGQGRGVDEQYF. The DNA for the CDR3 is TGTGCCAGCAGCAATAGTTCGTATTTAGGACAGGGTAGGGGTGTAGACGAGCAGTACTTC.

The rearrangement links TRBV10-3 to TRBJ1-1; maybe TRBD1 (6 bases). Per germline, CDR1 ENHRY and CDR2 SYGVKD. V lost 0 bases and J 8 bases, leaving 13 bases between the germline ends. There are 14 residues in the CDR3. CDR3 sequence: CAISESQQGIEAFF. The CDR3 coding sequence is TGTGCCATCAGTGAGTCCCAACAGGGAATCGAAGCTTTCTTT.

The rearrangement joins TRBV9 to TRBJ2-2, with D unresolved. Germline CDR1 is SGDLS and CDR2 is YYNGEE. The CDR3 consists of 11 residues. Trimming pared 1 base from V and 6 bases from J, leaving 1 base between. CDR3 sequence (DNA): TGTGCCAGCAGCGTATCCGGGGAGCTGTTTTTT. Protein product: CASSVSGELFF.

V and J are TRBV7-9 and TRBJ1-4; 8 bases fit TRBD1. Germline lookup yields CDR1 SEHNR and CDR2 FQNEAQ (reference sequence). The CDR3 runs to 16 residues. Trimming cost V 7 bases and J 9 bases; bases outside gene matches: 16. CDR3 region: CASTTGTGGFGQKLFF. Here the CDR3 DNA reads TGTGCCAGCACCACCGGGACAGGAGGATTTGGGCAAAAACTGTTTTTT.

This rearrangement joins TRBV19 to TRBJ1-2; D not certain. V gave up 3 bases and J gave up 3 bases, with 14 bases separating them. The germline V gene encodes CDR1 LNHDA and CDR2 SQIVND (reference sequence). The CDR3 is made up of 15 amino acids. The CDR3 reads CASSIPLAGDYGYTF. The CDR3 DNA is TGTGCCAGTAGTATCCCCCTGGCAGGAGACTATGGCTACACCTTC.

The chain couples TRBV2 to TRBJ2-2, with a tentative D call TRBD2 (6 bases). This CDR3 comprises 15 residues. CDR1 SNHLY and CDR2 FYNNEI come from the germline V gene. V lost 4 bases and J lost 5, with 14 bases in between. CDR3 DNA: TGTGCCAGCAGTGTCGGGGGAGTTCATACCGGGGAGCTGTTTTTT. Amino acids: CASSVGGVHTGELFF.